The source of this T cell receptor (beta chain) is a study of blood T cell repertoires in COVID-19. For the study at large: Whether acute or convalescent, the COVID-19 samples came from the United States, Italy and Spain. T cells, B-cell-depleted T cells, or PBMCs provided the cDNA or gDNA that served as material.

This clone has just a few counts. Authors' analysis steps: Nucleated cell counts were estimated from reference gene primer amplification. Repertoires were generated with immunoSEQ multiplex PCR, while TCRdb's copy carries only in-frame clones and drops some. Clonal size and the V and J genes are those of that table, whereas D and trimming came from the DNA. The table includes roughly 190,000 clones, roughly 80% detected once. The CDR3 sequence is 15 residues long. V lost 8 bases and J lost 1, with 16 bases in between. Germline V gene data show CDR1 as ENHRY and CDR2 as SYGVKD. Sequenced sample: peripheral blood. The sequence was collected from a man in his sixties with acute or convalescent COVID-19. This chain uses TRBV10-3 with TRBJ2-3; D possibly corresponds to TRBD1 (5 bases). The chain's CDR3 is CAISRSRVGTDTQYF. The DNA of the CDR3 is TGTGCCATCTCCCGATCCAGGGTGGGCACAGATACGCAGTATTTT.